This T cell receptor (beta chain) was identified in a study of blood T cell repertoires in COVID-19. Overall study context: Specimens from acute and convalescent COVID-19 originated in the United States, Italy and Spain.

Between the trimmed V and J ends, which lost 3 bases and 6 bases, there was a span of 12 bases. Germline values: CDR1 LNHNV, CDR2 YYDKDF (reference sequence). CDR3 size: 14 residues. Produced via immunoSEQ multiplex PCR; TCRdb's table is partial and in-frame only. The sample records fewer than 400,000 clones, approximately 86% being singletons. The rearrangement joins TRBV15 to TRBJ1-5, with a tentative D call TRBD1 (5 bases). Sequencing input: peripheral blood. The clonotype was recovered from a human donor in a cohort sampled during active COVID-19. CDR3 residues: CATSSRGRGQPQHF. DNA for the CDR3: TGTGCCACCAGCAGTAGAGGTAGGGGTCAGCCCCAGCATTTT.